These 26 T cell receptor beta chains were sequenced from one sample in a study of CD8 T cells in Susac syndrome. Reverse transcription of 0.5 to 1 ug RNA used random hexamers. TCRdb ran MiXCR on the immunoSEQ multiplex PCR reads and lists one entry per CDR3 protein. The table records about 300,000 distinct CDR3 sequences, almost 85% of them present only once. Sequences were obtained from CD8+ T cells from PBMCs. The receptors derive from a human donor with multiple sclerosis.

This sequence joins TRBV27 and TRBJ2-1; D unclear. V lost 5 bases, J lost 2 bases, and 10 bases lay in between. The CDR3 loop spans 14 amino acids. In germline, CDR1 is MNHEY, CDR2 SMNVEV (reference sequence). CDR3: CASSAALTYNEQFF. The CDR3 region has the DNA TGTGCCAGCAGTGCCGCACTTACCTACAATGAGCAGTTCTTC.

In its sample, this clonotype was seen once. The V and J genes are TRBV15 and TRBJ2-3; 10 nucleotides match TRBD1. The CDR3 contains 15 residues. Germline V lookup: CDR1 LNHNV, CDR2 YYDKDF (reference sequence). The V gene end was trimmed by 1 base and the J gene end by 3 bases; junction bases not matched to a gene: 1. CDR3 DNA sequence: TGTGCCACCAGCAGAGGGGGACAGGGGACAGATACGCAGTATTTT. Residues: CATSRGGQGTDTQYF.

The V gene is TRBV11-3, the J gene TRBJ2-5; possibly TRBD1 for D (6 bases). In germline, CDR1 is SGHNT, CDR2 YENEEA. The CDR3 is made up of 18 amino acids. The V gene lost 1 base and the J gene lost 4 bases, with 22 bases spanning the gap. The CDR3 sequence: CASSLGQSQGFHGETQYF. The CDR3 bases are TGTGCCAGCAGCTTAGGCCAATCACAGGGTTTCCATGGAGAGACCCAGTACTTC.

This rearrangement joins TRBV20-1 to TRBJ2-7; 7 bases line up with TRBD1. This CDR3 spans 14 amino acids. The junction had 6 bases not matched to a gene; V was cut back by 1 base and J by 3 bases. Germline CDR1 is DFQATT and CDR2 is SNEGSKA (reference sequence). The chain's CDR3 is CSARVQGTNYEQYF. CDR3 bases: TGCAGTGCTAGAGTACAGGGGACGAACTACGAGCAGTACTTC.

V gene TRBV29-1 combines with J gene TRBJ1-2; D perhaps matches TRBD1 (6 bases). The CDR3 consists of 13 residues. Germline CDR1 SQVTM, CDR2 ANQGSEA. V was pared by 6 bases and J by 6 bases, with 17 bases between. Here the CDR3 DNA reads TGCAGCGTCGTGAGTCGGGACACCGATGGCTACACCTTC. This codes for CSVVSRDTDGYTF.

This clonotype was counted between two and nine times. This chain connects TRBV6-5 to TRBJ2-3; 11 bases are a match to TRBD2. The trim removed 0 bases at V and 3 bases at J, leaving 5 bases unmatched. Germline values: CDR1 MNHEY, CDR2 SVGAGI. This CDR3 has 17 residues. The CDR3 loop is CASSYSRLAGGTDTQYF. The CDR3 coding sequence is TGTGCCAGCAGTTACTCTCGCTTAGCGGGGGGGACAGATACGCAGTATTTT.

This chain connects TRBV4-3 to TRBJ2-3, with a possible D match to TRBD1 (5 bases). The CDR3 has 16 amino acids. The V and J ends lost 0 bases and 5 bases respectively, with 15 bases between them. Germline values: CDR1 LGHNA, CDR2 YSLEER. The CDR3 region is CASSQDLAGKGDTQYF. The CDR3 DNA sequence: TGCGCCAGCAGCCAAGATCTGGCAGGGAAAGGAGATACGCAGTATTTT.

This chain links TRBV5-4 with TRBJ1-2; D gene uncertain. Trimming pared 4 bases from V and 7 bases from J, leaving 11 bases between. In germline, CDR1 is SGHNT, CDR2 YYREEE (reference sequence). The CDR3 is 12 residues long. This CDR3 reads CASSPPTGGYTF. CDR3 in DNA: TGTGCCAGCAGCCCACCCACCGGTGGCTACACCTTC.

V gene TRBV7-6 combines with J gene TRBJ2-1; 8 positions agree with TRBD2. Germline V lookup: CDR1 SGHVS, CDR2 FNYEAQ. The CDR3 runs 15 residues. V lost 1 base to trimming and J lost 7 bases; unmatched junction nucleotides: 6. DNA for the CDR3: TGTGCCAGCAGCTTAGTACACTCGGGGGGGAATGAGCAGTTCTTC. This sequence encodes CASSLVHSGGNEQFF. Filled out from reference TRBV7-6 and TRBJ2-1, the complete variable domain reads GAGVSQSPRYKVTKRGQDVALRCDPISGHVSLYWYRQALGQGPEFLTYFNYEAQQDKSGLPNDRFSAERPEGSISTLTIQRTEQRDSAMYRCASSLVHSGGNEQFFGPGTRLTVL.

The rearrangement uses TRBV20-1 and TRBJ2-7; D remains ambiguous. The V end was cut by 0 bases, the J end by 6 bases, with 9 bases between. Germline V CDR1 and CDR2: DFQATT, SNEGSKA (reference sequence). The CDR3 covers 12 residues. Written as DNA, the CDR3 is TGCAGTGCTAGAGATAACCCCAGCGAGCAGTACTTC. Its translation: CSARDNPSEQYF.

This chain connects TRBV20-1 to TRBJ1-5, with 9 bases matching TRBD1. The CDR3 extends over 14 amino acids. Trimming removed 6 bases from V and 7 bases from J; junction bases left unmatched: 10. Germline CDR1 is DFQATT and CDR2 is SNEGSKA (reference sequence). The CDR3 reads CSAAPGQGVQPQHF. The CDR3 nucleotides read TGCAGTGCAGCACCGGGACAGGGTGTCCAGCCCCAGCATTTT.

The chain joins TRBV19 to TRBJ2-7; D gene ambiguous. Germline V gene sequence: CDR1 LNHDA, CDR2 SQIVND (reference sequence). Trimming took off 5 bases at V and 2 bases at J, with 10 bases between the two ends. There are 13 residues in the CDR3. The CDR3 here is CASSRASTYEQYF. The DNA for the CDR3 is TGTGCCAGTAGTCGGGCGTCAACCTACGAGCAGTACTTC.

The chain recombines TRBV5-4 with TRBJ1-2; 9 bases match TRBD1. This CDR3 has 16 amino acids. Germline-derived CDR1 and CDR2 are SGHNT and YYREEE (reference sequence). V dropped 3 bases and J dropped 6; count of bases not matched to a gene: 12. CDR3 protein: CASSSNTWDRVDGYTF. CDR3 coding DNA: TGTGCCAGCAGCTCGAATACCTGGGACAGGGTCGATGGCTACACCTTC.

CDR3 sequence reads: CASSLASWTEQFF. The DNA of the CDR3 is TGCGCCAGCAGCTTGGCCTCCTGGACCGAGCAGTTCTTC. The chain is built from TRBV5-1 and TRBJ2-1, with D uncertain. CDR1 is SGHRS and CDR2 is YFSETQ in the germline V gene. V was pared by 0 bases and J by 10 bases, with 11 bases between. This CDR3 region has 13 residues.

The V gene is TRBV7-9, the J gene TRBJ1-4; unclear D gene. Germline lookup yields CDR1 SEHNR and CDR2 FQNEAQ (reference sequence). CDR3 length equals 17 residues. The V end lost 5 bases, the J end lost 3 bases, and 19 bases lay between the germline ends. This CDR3 is CASSPVRMGEANEKLFF. The DNA of the CDR3 is TGTGCCAGCAGCCCCGTCCGGATGGGTGAGGCTAATGAAAAACTGTTTTTT. Full variable domain (rest looked up from reference TRBV7-9 and TRBJ1-4): DTGVSQNPRHKITKRGQNVTFRCDPISEHNRLYWYRQTLGQGPEFLTYFQNEAQLEKSRLLSDRFSAERPKGSFSTLEIQRTEQGDSAMYLCASSPVRMGEANEKLFFGSGTQLSVL.

This clonotype was seen more than once but under ten times. The chain is built from TRBV19 and TRBJ2-7, with TRBD1 identical over 10 bases. Trimming removed 4 bases from V and 3 bases from J; junction bases left unmatched: 3. CDR1 and CDR2 from the germline V gene are LNHDA and SQIVND (reference sequence). This CDR3 has 14 residues. In DNA, the CDR3 is TGTGCCAGTAGTAACCGGGACAGGGGCTACGAGCAGTACTTC. Amino acid sequence: CASSNRDRGYEQYF.

CDR3 bases: TGTGCCAGCAGCTTGCCAACTAATGAAAAACTGTTTTTT. Protein product: CASSLPTNEKLFF. This chain joins TRBV7-9 and TRBJ1-4; D is unclear. Trimming removed 3 bases from V and 0 bases from J, with 2 bases in between. CDR3 length: 13 residues. Germline V gives CDR1 SEHNR, CDR2 FQNEAQ (reference sequence).

This rearrangement joins TRBV20-1 to TRBJ1-5; D gene unclear. CDR3 size: 18 residues. Per the germline V gene, CDR1 is DFQATT and CDR2 is SNEGSKA (reference sequence). V lost 6 bases and J lost 1, with 25 bases in between. The CDR3 DNA reads TGCAGTGCCGCTAGAGACCCGGACGGACTCACAAGCAATCAGCCCCAGCATTTT. It translates to CSAARDPDGLTSNQPQHF.

The V gene is TRBV13, the J gene TRBJ1-2, with D possibly matching TRBD1 (5 bases). The germline V gene has CDR1 PRHDT and CDR2 FYEKMQ (reference sequence). The CDR3 is 12 amino acids. Trimming stripped 2 bases from V and 8 bases from J, with 9 bases between. The DNA of the CDR3 is TGTGCCAGCAGCTTACCAGGGACCGGCTACACCTTC. This translates into CASSLPGTGYTF.

This clonotype was observed once. The chain carries TRBV29-1 and TRBJ2-1; D is undetermined. Germline values: CDR1 SQVTM, CDR2 ANQGSEA. The CDR3 extends over 13 amino acids. The V and J ends lost 4 bases and 3 bases respectively, with 10 bases between them. The CDR3 bases are TGCAGCGTTGTGCGGTCGGGCTACAATGAGCAGTTCTTC. Its protein product is CSVVRSGYNEQFF.

V gene TRBV25-1 combines with J gene TRBJ1-5, with D unclear. Germline lookup yields CDR1 MGHDK and CDR2 SYGVNS. The CDR3 has 15 residues. V lost 3 bases and J 2 bases, leaving 11 bases between the germline ends. CDR3 bases: TGTGCCAGCAGTGACTCAGGCGGGGGCAATCAGCCCCAGCATTTT. Protein product: CASSDSGGGNQPQHF.

This chain connects TRBV5-1 to TRBJ2-1; 7 nucleotides match TRBD2. Unmatched junction bases numbered 7, after V lost 1 base and J lost 6 bases. Germline V gene lookup returns CDR1 SGHRS and CDR2 YFSETQ. The CDR3 has 15 residues. CDR3 residues: CASSLRLAVVNEQFF. CDR3 nucleotide sequence: TGCGCCAGCAGCTTGCGACTAGCCGTGGTCAATGAGCAGTTCTTC.

The chain recombines TRBV4-3 with TRBJ2-1, with 7 bases that match TRBD1. The CDR3 extends over 17 amino acids. J gave up 0 bases and V 3 bases, and 8 bases lay outside the gene matches. Germline V gene data show CDR1 as LGHNA and CDR2 as YSLEER. The CDR3 loop reads CASSHPRGSSSYNEQFF. CDR3 in DNA: TGCGCCAGCAGCCACCCCAGGGGGTCCAGCTCCTACAATGAGCAGTTCTTC.

This chain uses TRBV19 with TRBJ2-3; the D gene is possibly TRBD2 (6 bases). Germline CDR1 LNHDA, CDR2 SQIVND (reference sequence). The V and J ends lost 8 bases and 1 base respectively, with 16 bases between them. CDR3 length: 15 amino acids. This CDR3 reads CASGDLASGTDTQYF. The CDR3 DNA follows: TGTGCCAGTGGAGACCTAGCGTCCGGCACAGATACGCAGTATTTT.

The chain links TRBV7-9 to TRBJ1-1; D may be TRBD1 (5 bases). Deletions cut 6 bases from V and 5 bases from J, with 10 bases between. The CDR3 has 12 residues. CDR1 is SEHNR, CDR2 FQNEAQ, per germline (reference sequence). The CDR3 loop is CASRDRETEAFF. The CDR3 bases are TGTGCCAGCAGAGACAGAGAAACTGAAGCTTTCTTT.

The chain links TRBV27 to TRBJ2-7; D remains unclear. V dropped 5 bases and J dropped 2 bases, with 16 bases sitting between them. The CDR3 spans 15 residues. The germline V gene has CDR1 MNHEY and CDR2 SMNVEV (reference sequence). In nucleotides, the CDR3 is TGTGCCAGCAGTCCGACTGACTCCTCTCCCTACGAGCAGTACTTC. Its protein is CASSPTDSSPYEQYF.